This TCR beta chain is drawn from a study of OX40 agonist ivuxolimab in advanced cancers. General study results and limits: There was clonal expansion of CD4+ and CD8+ blood T cells by week 6 at 0.1 to 3.0 mg/kg.

Of note for this clone: The antigen is not known.

The timepoints at which blood was sampled were baseline, cycle 4 day 1, and cycle 7 day 1. The table came from immunoSEQ multiplex PCR; TCRdb's copy has only in-frame clones and leaves some out. The sample contains about 88,000 clones, just under 90% of which appear only once. This receptor was taken from an adult with an advanced solid tumor such as melanoma, head and neck, liver or kidney cancer. Source: CD4+ or CD8+ T cells sorted from blood, taken in a trial of the OX40 agonist ivuxolimab.

CDR3 protein: CASSLGQGGYEQYF. CDR3 DNA: TGCGCCAGCAGCTTGGGACAGGGGGGCTACGAGCAGTACTTC. V usage is TRBV5-1 and J usage is TRBJ2-7, with 9 bases that match TRBD1. This CDR3 is 14 amino acids long. CDR1 is SGHRS, CDR2 YFSETQ, per germline. V lost 0 bases and J lost 3; bases outside the gene matches: 1.